The clone carrying this T cell receptor beta chain has ten or more counts. Its specificity is unknown. Trimming took 1 base from V and 6 from J; bases not matched to a gene: 1. The germline CDR1 and CDR2 sequences are LGHNA and YNFKEQ. CDR3 length equals 14 residues. Data came from immunoSEQ multiplex PCR; TCRdb stores just in-frame clones and leaves some out. The sample carries around 400,000 clones, 80% to 90% recorded once. The data belong to a study of Ad26.COV2.S vaccination and SARS-CoV-2 variants. Overall study: Ad26.COV2.S was injected intramuscularly once or twice, 56 days apart.

The sample's treatment: some 20 received Ad26.COV2.S at low or high dose, single or two shots; roughly 5 received placebo; per-sample allocation not given. At day 63 after the first vaccine or placebo injection, samples were drawn. At a Boston site, the person donating was an adult of 18-55 years. SARS-CoV-2 spike from the Wuhan strain was encoded by the vaccine, an Ad26 vector. Findings and caveats of the study: Placebo and vaccine recipients had non-spike TCR breadth that was similar.

The J gene is TRBJ2-2, the V gene TRBV4-2; 8 positions agree with TRBD2. The sequences come from peripheral blood, collected in a trial of Ad26.COV2.S vaccine versus placebo. This clonotype was obtained from a person aged 18-60 years who received the Ad26.COV2.S COVID-19 vaccine or a placebo. In DNA, the CDR3 is TGTGCCAGCAGCCAAGGGCGGGAGGCCGGGGAGCTGTTTTTT. Translated: CASSQGREAGELFF.